These 30 T cell receptor beta chains were sequenced from one sample in a study of CXCR3-negative and CXCR3-positive naive CD8 T cells (dated by TCRdb to between 2018 and 2020). Sequencing was carried out with a NextSeq 550. The Human TCR Profiling Kit (MiLaboratory) was used to make UMI-labeled 5' RACE TRB cDNA libraries. TCRdb reprocessed the reads, and each CDR3 protein sequence is entered once, without DNA. This sample's listing comprises under 85,000 distinct CDR3 sequences. The ten top clones hold 1.6% of the sample. The sequenced material came from naive CXCR3- CD8+ T cells from blood. The cell subset or site label for this specimen denotes: CD45RO-CCR7+CD27+CD95- naive CD8+ T cells lacking CXCR3 (TNR3-). The receptors come from a human donor in good health. Some clones in this sample may be carry-over from other donors' samples.

V gene TRBV15 combines with J gene TRBJ2-1. This CDR3 is built from 15 residues. The germline V gene has CDR1 LNHNV and CDR2 YYDKDF (reference sequence). The CDR3 is CATSRELYSYNEQFF.

V usage is TRBV27 and J usage is TRBJ2-1; TCRdb outputs TRBD2, but without DNA this stays unchecked. This CDR3 is 17 amino acids long. CDR1 and CDR2 from the germline V gene are MNHEY and SMNVEV (reference sequence). CDR3 sequence: CASSPWTSGGILYEQFF.

The chain uses TRBV7-9 and TRBJ2-7; TCRdb designates TRBD2, a call that cannot be tested without DNA. Germline CDR1 SEHNR, CDR2 FQNEAQ (reference sequence). The CDR3 contains 15 residues. The CDR3 loop reads CASISGRTASYEQYF.

The chain carries TRBV20-1 and TRBJ1-2; the D gene TCRdb calls, TRBD1, cannot be checked with no DNA. CDR3 size: 15 residues. Germline V gene data show CDR1 as DFQATT and CDR2 as SNEGSKA (reference sequence). The CDR3 spells CSALNRGLRDYGYTF.

The V gene is TRBV4-3, the J gene TRBJ2-1; checking the TCRdb D call of TRBD2 is not possible without DNA. Germline-derived CDR1 and CDR2 are LGHNA and YSLEER. The CDR3 length is 16 residues. CDR3 sequence reads: CASSPSGYNSYNEQFF.

The V call is TRBV28, the J call TRBJ2-1; checking the TCRdb D call of TRBD2 is not possible without DNA. The germline CDR1 and CDR2 sequences are MDHEN and SYDVKM. This CDR3 is 12 amino acids long. CDR3 protein: CASNGGAGEQFF.

The rearrangement links TRBV29-1 to TRBJ1-2; TCRdb reports TRBD1, a call that lacks DNA to check it against. This CDR3 has 13 residues. CDR1 and CDR2 (germline): SQVTM, ANQGSEA. CDR3: CSVDGGQDYGYTF.

This chain connects TRBV10-1 to TRBJ1-2. In germline, CDR1 is WNHNN, CDR2 SYGVQD (reference sequence). This CDR3 has 15 amino acids. The CDR3 protein is CASSETRALSYGYTF.

The chain carries TRBV14 and TRBJ1-5. CDR3 size: 14 residues. The germline V gene has CDR1 SGHDN and CDR2 FVKESK. The CDR3: CASSRAYSNQPQHF.

The gene calls are TRBV20-1 and TRBJ2-7. The CDR3 loop spans 13 amino acids. The germline CDR1 and CDR2 sequences are DFQATT and SNEGSKA (reference sequence). The CDR3: CSARDVRSYEQYF.

The chain carries TRBV6-1 and TRBJ1-6; the D gene TCRdb calls, TRBD1, cannot be checked with no DNA. The CDR3 sequence is 15 residues long. Germline CDR1 MNHNS, CDR2 SASEGT. The CDR3 region is CASSEYPLGYSPLHF.

The chain joins TRBV29-1 to TRBJ2-1. CDR1 and CDR2 (germline): SQVTM, ANQGSEA. The CDR3 has 13 amino acids. The CDR3 sequence is CSVASSSYNEQFF.

The genes are TRBV29-1 and TRBJ2-7; the D call from TCRdb, TRBD1, cannot be confirmed without DNA. The CDR3 runs to 14 residues. Germline lookup yields CDR1 SQVTM and CDR2 ANQGSEA. CDR3 sequence reads: CSVAGGAWGLEQYF.

The genes are TRBV19 and TRBJ2-7; TCRdb names TRBD1, which stays unverified in the absence of DNA. The CDR3 loop spans 13 amino acids. Germline-derived CDR1 and CDR2 are LNHDA and SQIVND (reference sequence). CDR3 amino acids: CASGQGVSYEQYF.

The chain carries TRBV12-3 or TRBV12-4 and TRBJ2-7; the D call of TRBD2 rests on TCRdb alone, since no DNA is present to check it. The CDR3 is 13 amino acids. Here the CDR3 reads CASSLDLAGEQYF.

The J gene is TRBJ2-5, the V gene TRBV24-1; TCRdb's assignment of TRBD1 cannot be checked, as there is no DNA. The length of the CDR3 is 17 residues. Germline lookup yields CDR1 KGHDR and CDR2 SFDVKD. The CDR3 region is CATSGYGPGPTQETQYF.

The V gene is TRBV28, the J gene TRBJ2-1; TCRdb proposes TRBD1, but this gene call is untestable without DNA. The CDR3 sequence is 15 residues long. Germline CDR1 and CDR2: MDHEN and SYDVKM. CDR3 loop: CASSLSGEDYNEQFF.

This chain uses TRBV23-1 with TRBJ1-4; TCRdb returns TRBD1, unconfirmable since there is no DNA. TRBV23-1 carries the ORF label, with uncertain function. The length of the CDR3 is 18 residues. CDR3 sequence reads: CASSPPLDHRTANEKLFF.

Frequency places this clonotype as medium-sized (0.01 to 0.1%). This chain uses TRBV21-1 with TRBJ2-1. TRBV21-1 counts as a pseudogene. The CDR3 runs 15 residues. This CDR3 reads CASRVRQSSYNEQFF.

The rearrangement links TRBV29-1 to TRBJ2-1; checking the TCRdb D call of TRBD2 is not possible without DNA. CDR1 and CDR2 from the germline V gene are SQVTM and ANQGSEA. The CDR3 runs 14 residues. The CDR3 is CSVAGLGVGNEQFF.

The chain employs TRBV2 and TRBJ2-1. The CDR3 has 13 amino acids. Germline CDR1 and CDR2: SNHLY and FYNNEI. CDR3 amino acids: CASSESVNNEQFF.

The genes are TRBV7-8 and TRBJ2-7; the D call of TRBD1 rests on TCRdb alone, since no DNA is present to check it. CDR3 length: 15 amino acids. CDR1 SGHVS and CDR2 FQNEAQ come from the germline V gene. CDR3 region: CASSGGTVSSYEQYF.

This sequence joins TRBV7-9 and TRBJ2-7. Looked up from germline, CDR1 is SEHNR and CDR2 is FQNEAQ (reference sequence). CDR3 length: 12 residues. The CDR3 here is CASSSYSPEQYF.

V is TRBV5-1 and J is TRBJ2-7. CDR1 and CDR2 from the germline V gene are SGHRS and YFSETQ. The CDR3 totals 15 residues. CDR3 in amino acids: CASSLDRGIGYEQYF.

V and J are TRBV29-1 and TRBJ2-1. The CDR3 is 14 amino acids. Germline V gene data show CDR1 as SQVTM and CDR2 as ANQGSEA. CDR3 protein: CSVEDLGTSNEQFF.

The rearrangement links TRBV6-6 to TRBJ1-2; TCRdb calls TRBD1, which cannot be checked without DNA. The length of the CDR3 is 13 residues. Per the germline V gene, CDR1 is MNHNY and CDR2 is SVGAGI (reference sequence). The CDR3 loop is CASSYATGYGYTF.

The V call is TRBV2, the J call TRBJ2-3; TCRdb's D gene call, TRBD1, goes unchecked for lack of DNA. The CDR3 has 15 amino acids. Germline loops: CDR1 SNHLY, CDR2 FYNNEI. CDR3 sequence: CASTDGGGGTDTQYF.

The genes are TRBV27 and TRBJ2-7; without DNA, the TCRdb call of TRBD2 cannot be checked. CDR1 and CDR2 from the germline V gene are MNHEY and SMNVEV (reference sequence). The length of the CDR3 is 14 residues. The CDR3 here is CASSSPGLDYEQYF.

The V gene is TRBV15, the J gene TRBJ2-1; absent DNA, TCRdb's TRBD1 call cannot be checked. CDR1 is LNHNV and CDR2 is YYDKDF in the germline V gene (reference sequence). There are 16 residues in the CDR3. CDR3 residues: CATSRERTGGLDEQFF.

The gene calls are TRBV29-1 and TRBJ1-5. The CDR3 length is 15 residues. Germline V gene data show CDR1 as SQVTM and CDR2 as ANQGSEA. This CDR3 reads CSVGPSGDYTQPQHF.